The text below deals with one T cell receptor (beta chain). Its binding antigen is unknown. No base quality values were provided; no much bigger clone lies one nucleotide off. TCR beta CDR3 regions were amplified from RNA transcripts. For the first round of RT-PCR on the TCR CDR3, the HTBI primer set was used together with the Qiagen OneStep RT-PCR kit. A second multiplex PCR round built the libraries, followed by size selection and purification. Paired-end sequencing of the libraries was performed with 100 bp reads on an Illumina HiSeq2000. Regarding the original processing steps: SOAPnuke was used to process the raw data, throwing out any read that contained adapters or uncalled bases, had a mean Phred below 15, or lacked an exact constant-primer or identifier match. COPE v1.2.5 was used to merge high-quality paired reads, and clonotypes were defined as unique nucleotide sequences. MiTCR v1.1 was used to align clonotypes to the IMGT TRBV, TRBD and TRBJ reference segments. The analysis was restricted to V-J combinations with a frequency above 0.0001, which together covered roughly 99% of the repertoires. The TCS score was defined as F50 (clonal expansion) divided by E x V (chaos), with BLOSUM62-based TCRdist calculated between CDR3 peptides within each V-J. Welch's t-statistics and random forest reduced 500 to 550 V-J features to around 14, which were used in a naive Bayes classifier (R e1071). TCRdb itself trimmed the public reads at Q25 with fastp, ran MiXCR and retained productive beta chains. Each CDR3 protein appears once, grouped with its most common genes and DNA. The V and J calls and clone size are TCRdb's, not the authors'. Here the sample has around 290,000 distinct CDR3 sequences; about 17% occur a single time. The ten most abundant clones make up about 51% of the sample.

The record originates from a study of T cells in Graves' hyperthyroidism and ophthalmopathy (dated by TCRdb to the late 2010s). Looking at the study overall: Peripheral blood was sampled at the time of initial diagnosis, prior to any treatment. Thyroid tissue and blood T-cell repertoires from more than five Graves' hyperthyroidism patients were also compared in the study. After sampling, hyperthyroidism patients received methimazole starting at 30 mg daily, and ophthalmopathy patients received high-dose intravenous methylprednisolone. A discovery cohort of around 100 patients, about 44 with Graves' ophthalmopathy and fewer than 65 with stable Graves' hyperthyroidism, was used to find distinguishing TCR V-J signatures. TCR Vbeta CDR3 sequencing of 135 peripheral blood samples (fewer than 45 ophthalmopathy, about 75 hyperthyroidism and approximately 17 progressor patients) is reported in the paper. An independent validation cohort of around 20 hyperthyroidism patients and about 15 patients who later progressed to ophthalmopathy tested prospective prediction of ophthalmopathy. The 75 to 100 discovery patients were randomly split 7:3 into training and test sets. The full study reports these points: During validation, the model predicted progression to ophthalmopathy a median of approximately six months ahead of onset, with 60% to 71% sensitivity and 72.22% specificity. No statistical method was used to set the sample size in advance, and investigators knew the group allocation. Most expanded thyroid clonotypes (frequency above 0.001) were also detected in blood, suggesting blood repertoires may reflect thyroid immune responses. Ophthalmopathy was separated from stable hyperthyroidism by a 13 V-J signature model, with over 85% sensitivity and about 81% specificity obtained in cross-validation and 80%/75% obtained in testing.

After removal of 4 bases from V and 9 bases from J, the junction retains 6 bases not matched to a gene. Taken from the germline V gene (reference sequence), the CDR1 and CDR2 loops are SEHNR and FQNEAQ. The CDR3 contains 14 residues, cysteine and phenylalanine counted. Only CDR3 DNA is held: 42 bases, read in frame from base 1. Moderately to severely active disease, a Clinical Activity Score of at least 3, a NOSPECS grade of at least 4, and a duration under 3 months were present in ophthalmopathy patients. Exclusion was applied to patients with uncontrolled infections, other autoimmune diseases, pregnancy or lactation. Diagnoses relied on clinical symptoms, serum thyroxine and TRAb, thyroid ultrasound and orbital computed tomography. PBMCs were isolated from 10 ml of fresh peripheral blood by Ficoll-Paque density gradient centrifugation. Total RNA was extracted using Trizol reagent, and RNA quality was assessed on an Agilent 2100 Bioanalyzer.

The sequence links TRBV7-9 to TRBJ1-2; 12 junctional bases match TRBD1. What was sequenced was blood. The source is an older woman with Graves' ophthalmopathy. Here is the DNA: TGTGCCAGCAGCTCTCCGGGACAGGGGGCCAGCTACACCTTC. Translated, this is CASSSPGQGASYTF.